One sample yielded the 25 T cell receptor beta chains listed below, sequenced in a study of T cells after yellow fever vaccination. Using its own MiXCR run on the 5' RACE reads, TCRdb lists one record per CDR3 protein. The sample holds roughly 240,000 distinct CDR3 sequences, around 6.7% seen once. The sequencing here drew on CD4+ T cells sorted from PBMCs, taken on the day of the yellow fever booster vaccination. All receptors derive from a man aged 30 to 39 who received the YFV17D yellow fever vaccine.

In its sample, this clonotype was seen a few times. J is TRBJ1-2 and V is TRBV19, with D tentatively TRBD1 (5 bases). The CDR3 totals 13 residues. In germline, CDR1 is LNHDA, CDR2 SQIVND (reference sequence). Trimming took off 3 bases at V and 2 bases at J, with 7 bases between the two ends. In DNA form, the CDR3 reads TGTGCCAGTAGTATTGGGGGGAACTATGGCTACACCTTC. Its protein product is CASSIGGNYGYTF.

The chain recombines TRBV6-1 with TRBJ1-2; no firm D call. The germline CDR1 and CDR2 sequences are MNHNS and SASEGT. The ends were cut back, 6 bases at V and 4 bases at J, with 15 bases in the middle. CDR3 length: 14 residues. CDR3 nucleotide sequence: TGTGCCAGCAGACGAGACCTAGTCGGCTATGGCTACACCTTC. Its protein is CASRRDLVGYGYTF.

V and J are TRBV20-1 and TRBJ1-1, with a weak D call TRBD1 (5 bases). CDR3 size: 14 residues. Looked up from germline, CDR1 is DFQATT and CDR2 is SNEGSKA (reference sequence). Trimming removed 3 bases at V and 1 base at J, with 12 bases between. The CDR3 bases are TGCAGTGCTAGCCCCGGGACGGCGAACACTGAAGCTTTCTTT. Residues: CSASPGTANTEAFF.

The table lists this clonotype with many counts. The rearrangement uses TRBV7-9 and TRBJ1-4; no definite D call. This CDR3 contains 16 residues. Germline V gene data show CDR1 as SEHNR and CDR2 as FQNEAQ (reference sequence). Trimming cost V 1 base and J 1 base, with 10 bases left between them. This CDR3 is CASSLGQPGTNEKLFF. CDR3 nucleotide sequence: TGTGCCAGCAGCTTAGGGCAGCCTGGAACTAATGAAAAACTGTTTTTT.

This clonotype was counted only a few times. This chain uses TRBV9 with TRBJ2-1; D might be TRBD2 (5 bases). This CDR3 has 15 amino acids. The V gene's germline CDR1 is SGDLS and CDR2 YYNGEE. V shed 2 bases and J shed 1 base, with 10 bases lying between them. The CDR3 loop reads CASSVGSLSYNEQFF. The CDR3 DNA reads as TGTGCCAGCAGCGTGGGGAGCTTGTCCTACAATGAGCAGTTCTTC.

This clonotype was observed a few times. V gene TRBV5-1 combines with J gene TRBJ1-2, with D possibly TRBD1 on 5 matching bases. The CDR3 spans 15 residues. Germline CDR1 and CDR2: SGHRS and YFSETQ. The V and J ends lost 0 bases and 4 bases respectively, with 13 bases between them. CDR3 DNA sequence: TGCGCCAGCAGCTTGGCCCCAGGGAGGACCTATGGCTACACCTTC. This translates into CASSLAPGRTYGYTF.

The J gene is TRBJ2-3, the V gene TRBV29-1, with D possibly matching TRBD1 (6 bases). V was trimmed by 7 bases and J by 0 bases, leaving 17 bases between them. The CDR3 is 15 residues long. Per the germline V gene, CDR1 is SQVTM and CDR2 is ANQGSEA. CDR3 bases: TGCAGCGCCGGTAATCTGCAGGGGAGCACAGATACGCAGTATTTT. Amino acids: CSAGNLQGSTDTQYF.

This clonotype was observed a handful of times. This rearrangement joins TRBV12-3 or TRBV12-4 to TRBJ2-3, with 8 bases lining up with TRBD1. Trimming took 8 bases from V and 5 from J; bases not matched to a gene: 3. The CDR3 extends over 12 amino acids. CDR3 amino acids: CASRQGKDTQYF. The CDR3 DNA sequence: TGTGCCAGCCGACAGGGGAAAGATACGCAGTATTTT.

This clonotype occurred a few times. The rearrangement joins TRBV25-1 to TRBJ2-4, with D tentatively TRBD1 (6 bases). The CDR3 is 13 amino acids. Germline V gene data show CDR1 as MGHDK and CDR2 as SYGVNS. Trimming pared 6 bases from V and 0 bases from J, leaving 6 bases between. Here the CDR3 DNA reads TGTGCCAGCAGACAGGGAGCCAAAAACATTCAGTACTTC. It codes for CASRQGAKNIQYF. Full variable domain (remainder filled in from reference TRBV25-1 and TRBJ2-4): EADIYQTPRYLVIGTGKKITLECSQTMGHDKMYWYQQDPGMELHLIHYSYGVNSTEKGDLSSESTVSRIRTEHFPLTLESARPSHTSQYLCASRQGAKNIQYFGAGTRLSVL.

The rearrangement links TRBV5-1 to TRBJ2-6; D gene unclear. Trimming took off 2 bases at V and 0 bases at J, with 15 bases between the two ends. CDR3 length equals 18 residues. The germline CDR1 and CDR2 sequences are SGHRS and YFSETQ. The CDR3, as DNA: TGCGCCAGCAGCTTAGGGTCAGGATCTAACTCTGGGGCCAACGTCCTGACTTTC. This gives the protein CASSLGSGSNSGANVLTF.

The chain recombines TRBV29-1 with TRBJ2-1, with 9 bases aligning to TRBD1. This CDR3 region has 16 residues. V lost 6 bases to trimming and J lost 4 bases; unmatched junction nucleotides: 13. Germline V lookup: CDR1 SQVTM, CDR2 ANQGSEA. This CDR3 is CSVNPPGTGSYNEQFF. The CDR3 DNA reads as TGCAGCGTGAACCCACCCGGGACAGGGTCATACAATGAGCAGTTCTTC.

This clonotype has ten or more counts. The gene calls are TRBV7-2 and TRBJ2-7; no definite D call. CDR1 and CDR2 from the germline V gene are SGHTA and FQGNSA. The V gene lost 1 base and the J gene lost 0 bases, with 10 bases spanning the gap. The CDR3 extends over 15 amino acids. CDR3 region: CASSLETGSSYEQYF. In DNA, the CDR3 is TGTGCCAGCAGCTTAGAGACCGGCAGCTCCTACGAGCAGTACTTC.

This clonotype was seen many times. V usage is TRBV25-1 and J usage is TRBJ2-5; 9 bases agree with TRBD1. Per the germline V gene, CDR1 is MGHDK and CDR2 is SYGVNS. The length of the CDR3 is 15 residues. Trimming at V came to 3 bases and at J to 4 bases, leaving 6 bases not matched to a gene. The CDR3 bases are TGTGCCAGCAGTGAGCGGGACAGGGTACGAGAGACCCAGTACTTC. This sequence encodes CASSERDRVRETQYF.

V usage is TRBV29-1 and J usage is TRBJ2-5; 15 nucleotides align to TRBD2. Germline trimming cut 3 bases from V and 5 bases from J; bases unmatched to any gene: 7. This CDR3 is built from 16 residues. In germline, CDR1 is SQVTM, CDR2 ANQGSEA. The CDR3 nucleotides read TGCAGCGTTGATGGGGGACTAGCGGGAGGATTTGAGACCCAGTACTTC. Translating gives CSVDGGLAGGFETQYF. Supplemented by reference TRBV29-1 and TRBJ2-5, the full variable domain reads SAVISQKPSRDICQRGTSLTIQCQVDSQVTMMFWYRQQPGQSLTLIATANQGSEATYESGFVIDKFPISRPNLTFSTLTVSNMSPEDSSIYLCSVDGGLAGGFETQYFGPGTRLLVL.

The V and J genes are TRBV9 and TRBJ2-3, with 9 bases matching TRBD2. The V gene end was trimmed by 2 bases and the J gene end by 3 bases; junction bases not matched to a gene: 4. CDR1 SGDLS and CDR2 YYNGEE come from the germline V gene. This CDR3 has 15 residues. CDR3 in amino acids: CASSVAGGRTDTQYF. CDR3 nucleotide sequence: TGTGCCAGCAGCGTTGCGGGAGGGAGAACAGATACGCAGTATTTT.

This clonotype showed up just a few times. The gene calls are TRBV3-1 and TRBJ2-4; 7 nucleotides match TRBD2. The germline V gene has CDR1 LGHDT and CDR2 YNNKEL (reference sequence). The CDR3 length is 16 residues. J was trimmed by 1 base and V by 2 bases; bases with no gene match: 5. The CDR3 DNA reads as TGTGCCAGCAGCCAATTGGGAGGGCTCGCCAAAAACATTCAGTACTTC. Encoded protein: CASSQLGGLAKNIQYF.

This clonotype has more than one count but fewer than ten. This chain joins TRBV7-2 and TRBJ1-6; D remains ambiguous. The CDR3 runs 12 residues. V lost 2 bases to trimming and J lost 9 bases, with 5 bases between them. Germline V gives CDR1 SGHTA, CDR2 FQGNSA. The CDR3 region is CASSLRASPLHF. In nucleotides, the CDR3 is TGTGCCAGCAGCTTAAGGGCTTCACCCCTCCACTTT.

There are a few counts of this clonotype. The chain links TRBV18 to TRBJ2-1, with unresolved D. Germline V gene data show CDR1 as KGHSH and CDR2 as LQKENI. Trimming took 5 bases from V and 6 from J, leaving 11 bases between them. This CDR3 is 13 amino acids long. This CDR3 reads CASSSVSGNEQFF. The CDR3 coding sequence is TGTGCCAGCTCATCAGTTTCTGGCAATGAGCAGTTCTTC.

CDR3 residues: CASSPRTDINTGELFF. Here the CDR3 DNA reads TGCGCCAGCAGCCCCCGGACAGACATTAACACCGGGGAGCTGTTTTTT. The chain combines TRBV5-1 with TRBJ2-2; maybe TRBD1 (6 bases). CDR1 and CDR2 from the germline V gene are SGHRS and YFSETQ. Trimming removed 4 bases at V and 2 bases at J, with 15 bases between. The CDR3 runs 16 residues.

This clonotype has a count of ten or more. The chain is built from TRBV29-1 and TRBJ2-5; a weak D match, TRBD1 (5 bases). Between the trimmed V and J ends, which lost 5 bases and 2 bases, there was a span of 9 bases. The CDR3 totals 12 residues. CDR1 SQVTM and CDR2 ANQGSEA come from the germline V gene. The CDR3 DNA reads TGCAGCGTTAACCGACAGCAAGAGACCCAGTACTTC. Its translation is CSVNRQQETQYF.

The rearrangement joins TRBV7-2 to TRBJ2-3; D gene unclear. Germline values: CDR1 SGHTA, CDR2 FQGNSA. The length of the CDR3 is 14 residues. Trimming removed 1 base from V and 4 bases from J, with 9 bases in between. CDR3 nucleotides: TGTGCCAGCAGCTTAGAATTTACCCCAGATACGCAGTATTTT. Amino acid sequence: CASSLEFTPDTQYF.

The chain's CDR3 is CASSRDRAAYGYTF. The CDR3 DNA sequence: TGTGCCAGCAGCCGGGACAGGGCGGCCTATGGCTACACCTTC. The rearrangement links TRBV7-9 to TRBJ1-2, with 9 bases aligning to TRBD1. V lost 5 bases and J lost 4; bases outside the gene matches: 5. CDR3 length equals 14 residues. Germline assignment: CDR1 SEHNR and CDR2 FQNEAQ (reference sequence).

In its sample, this clonotype was seen a few times. V and J are TRBV23-1 and TRBJ2-2; 9 nucleotides line up with TRBD1. TRBV23-1 is recorded as an ORF, its role being uncertain. This CDR3 is 15 amino acids long. Germline trimming cut 10 bases from V and 8 bases from J; bases unmatched to any gene: 14. CDR3: CANSGTGIFPGELFF. In nucleotides, the CDR3 is TGCGCCAACAGCGGGACAGGGATATTTCCTGGGGAGCTGTTTTTT.

The chain links TRBV15 to TRBJ2-7; 8 bases fit TRBD1. Germline trimming cut 3 bases from V and 4 bases from J; bases unmatched to any gene: 8. Germline V CDR1 and CDR2: LNHNV, YYDKDF (reference sequence). This CDR3 contains 15 residues. The CDR3 region has the DNA TGTGCCACCAGCAGGCGGACAGGGCAGCCTTACGAGCAGTACTTC. Its protein is CATSRRTGQPYEQYF.

This clonotype was found many times. This chain links TRBV24-1 with TRBJ2-2; 8 bases fit TRBD1. Losses at the gene ends were 7 bases for V and 6 bases for J; bases not matched to a gene: 0. Germline lookup yields CDR1 KGHDR and CDR2 SFDVKD. This CDR3 spans 12 amino acids. The CDR3 reads CATRQGAGELFF. CDR3 nucleotide sequence: TGTGCCACCAGACAGGGGGCCGGGGAGCTGTTTTTT.